One sample yielded the 18 T cell receptor beta chains listed below, sequenced in a study of shared clonotypes between healthy human individuals. Using immunoSEQ multiplex PCR, the repertoire was profiled, and TCRdb retains in-frame clones only, with some absent. Of 2 million to 2.5 million clones in the sample, approximately 94% were seen once. Positively selected for CCR7, the CD45RO-negative cells used as naive CD8 cells excluded terminally differentiated effector memory CD45RA+ cells. Sequencing was carried out using naive CD8+ T cells sorted from blood. The source of these receptors is a man between 18 and 35 years old in good health.

The chain has TRBV2 and TRBJ1-6; tentative D call: TRBD1 (6 bases). Germline loops: CDR1 SNHLY, CDR2 FYNNEI. Trimming took off 1 base at V and 12 bases at J, with 13 bases between the two ends. The CDR3 length is 14 residues. The DNA for the CDR3 is TGTGCCAGCAGTGAAGAAGGGGGTAGCGGACCCCTCCACTTT. Residues: CASSEEGGSGPLHF.

The V call is TRBV4-1, the J call TRBJ2-2; TRBD2 agrees at 7 bases. Germline V CDR1 and CDR2: MGHRA, YSYEKL. The CDR3 is 17 amino acids. V dropped 1 base and J dropped 5; count of bases not matched to a gene: 10. CDR3 sequence: CASSQGTSGEGTGELFF. The CDR3 DNA reads as TGCGCCAGCAGCCAAGGGACCAGCGGGGAGGGAACCGGGGAGCTGTTTTTT.

The chain uses TRBV9 and TRBJ2-7; TRBD1 is a possible D gene (6 bases). Germline V gene data show CDR1 as SGDLS and CDR2 as YYNGEE. CDR3 length: 15 amino acids. V dropped 4 bases and J dropped 2 bases, with 16 bases sitting between them. The CDR3 sequence is CASSLTGTPTYEQYF. The DNA of the CDR3 is TGTGCCAGCAGCTTAACCGGGACACCAACCTACGAGCAGTACTTC.

The rearrangement joins TRBV30 to TRBJ1-1, with D possibly TRBD1 on 5 matching bases. This CDR3 spans 12 amino acids. In germline, CDR1 is GTSNPN, CDR2 SVGIG (reference sequence). Trimming cost V 4 bases and J 6 bases, with 12 bases left between them. Here the CDR3 DNA reads TGTGCCTGGATGGACACAATATCTGAAGCTTTCTTT. Amino acid sequence: CAWMDTISEAFF.

Details on this clone: A read error may produce the germline difference seen at one junction end. V and J are TRBV19 and TRBJ1-6, with D uncertain. The germline CDR1 and CDR2 sequences are LNHDA and SQIVND (reference sequence). The CDR3 is 13 residues long. In DNA, the CDR3 is TGTGCCAGTAGTATCGCGGCCTATTCATCCCTCCACTTT. Residues: CASSIAAYSSLHF.

This rearrangement joins TRBV7-6 to TRBJ2-7; 8 bases are shared with TRBD2. This CDR3 contains 14 residues. After removal of 1 base from V and 4 bases from J, the junction contained 3 bases not matched to a gene. The germline CDR1 and CDR2 sequences are SGHVS and FNYEAQ. CDR3 loop: CASSLGEREYEQYF. CDR3 coding DNA: TGTGCCAGCAGCTTAGGTGAGCGGGAGTACGAGCAGTACTTC. Filled out from reference TRBV7-6 and TRBJ2-7, the complete variable domain reads GAGVSQSPRYKVTKRGQDVALRCDPISGHVSLYWYRQALGQGPEFLTYFNYEAQQDKSGLPNDRFSAERPEGSISTLTIQRTEQRDSAMYRCASSLGEREYEQYFGPGTRLTVT.

This sequence joins TRBV13 and TRBJ2-5, with 13 bases aligning to TRBD2. The V segment lost 2 bases and the J segment 1 base; nucleotides outside the gene matches: 1. Germline-derived CDR1 and CDR2 are PRHDT and FYEKMQ (reference sequence). This CDR3 contains 16 residues. CDR3 nucleotides: TGTGCCAGCAGCTTAAGGACTAGCGGGAGCCAAGAGACCCAGTACTTC. It encodes CASSLRTSGSQETQYF. The complete variable domain, with remaining parts taken from reference TRBV13 and TRBJ2-5, reads AAGVIQSPRHLIKEKRETATLKCYPIPRHDTVYWYQQGPGQDPQFLISFYEKMQSDKGSIPDRFSAQQFSDYHSELNMSSLELGDSALYFCASSLRTSGSQETQYFGPGTRLLVL.

The J gene is TRBJ1-1, the V gene TRBV6-1, with D maybe TRBD1 (6 bases). The CDR3 totals 14 residues. Germline V gene data show CDR1 as MNHNS and CDR2 as SASEGT. Deletions cut 6 bases from V and 6 bases from J, with 17 bases between. The chain's CDR3 is CASRDTGRGAEAFF. In nucleotides, the CDR3 is TGTGCCAGCAGAGATACAGGGCGGGGCGCTGAAGCTTTCTTT.

The chain links TRBV7-2 to TRBJ2-2; perhaps TRBD2 as D (5 bases). The V gene's germline CDR1 is SGHTA and CDR2 FQGNSA. V was cut by 1 base and J by 5 bases, with 8 bases left in between. CDR3 length: 14 residues. The CDR3 nucleotides read TGTGCCAGCAGCTTAGTGACGGGGACCGGGGAGCTGTTTTTT. Its protein product is CASSLVTGTGELFF.

This sequence joins TRBV28 and TRBJ1-2; 8 bases align to TRBD1. The CDR3 consists of 17 residues. Germline lookup yields CDR1 MDHEN and CDR2 SYDVKM. Unmatched junction bases numbered 10, after V lost 1 base and J lost 3 bases. The CDR3 spells CASSLSVRRGRDYGYTF. The CDR3 DNA reads TGTGCCAGCAGTTTATCGGTCCGCAGGGGGCGCGACTATGGCTACACCTTC.

V and J are TRBV28 and TRBJ2-3, with TRBD1 identical over 7 bases. Looked up from germline, CDR1 is MDHEN and CDR2 is SYDVKM. The CDR3 runs 15 residues. J lost 0 bases, V lost 5 bases, and 5 bases had no gene match. In DNA form, the CDR3 reads TGTGCCAGCAGTAACAGGGGTCCTAGCACAGATACGCAGTATTTT. Protein sequence: CASSNRGPSTDTQYF.

The rearrangement joins TRBV7-8 to TRBJ2-7; D not resolved. The V gene's germline CDR1 is SGHVS and CDR2 FQNEAQ. The CDR3 spans 13 residues. V lost 4 bases, J lost 1 base, and 8 bases lay in between. The CDR3 DNA reads as TGTGCCAGCAGCTACGGACCTTCCTACGAGCAGTACTTC. Encoded protein: CASSYGPSYEQYF. Using reference TRBV7-8 and TRBJ2-7 for the parts outside the CDR3, the full variable domain is GAGVSQSPRYKVAKRGQDVALRCDPISGHVSLFWYQQALGQGPEFLTYFQNEAQLDKSGLPSDRFFAERPEGSVSTLKIQRTQQEDSAVYLCASSYGPSYEQYFGPGTRLTVT.

The chain links TRBV29-1 to TRBJ2-3, with D perhaps given as TRBD1 or TRBD2 (5 bases each). Trimming shortened V by 7 bases and J by 0 bases, and 23 bases separated the two germline ends. This CDR3 spans 17 amino acids. Germline-derived CDR1 and CDR2 are SQVTM and ANQGSEA. The CDR3 DNA reads as TGCAGCGGTGAGCTCGTTCAGGGAAGCGGAAGCACAGATACGCAGTATTTT. It yields the protein CSGELVQGSGSTDTQYF.

This rearrangement joins TRBV4-2 to TRBJ2-7; 11 nucleotides match TRBD1. From germline, CDR1 is LGHNA and CDR2 YNFKEQ. V was clipped by 3 bases and J by 4 bases; unmatched bases: 14. CDR3 length: 18 amino acids. This CDR3 reads CASSQPLGGQGAGYEQYF. The CDR3 DNA follows: TGTGCCAGCAGCCAGCCCCTAGGCGGACAGGGGGCAGGATACGAGCAGTACTTC.

CDR3 protein: CASSLLRGKNVYEQYF. DNA for the CDR3: TGTGCCAGCAGCTTGTTAAGAGGGAAGAATGTCTACGAGCAGTACTTC. The chain links TRBV5-6 to TRBJ2-7; a possible D gene is TRBD2 (5 bases). The CDR3 is made up of 16 amino acids. Germline-derived CDR1 and CDR2 are SGHDT and YYEEEE. Trimming took off 1 base at V and 3 bases at J, with 17 bases between the two ends. Full variable domain (remainder filled in from reference TRBV5-6 and TRBJ2-7): DAGVTQSPTHLIKTRGQQVTLRCSPKSGHDTVSWYQQALGQGPQFIFQYYEEEERQRGNFPDRFSGHQFPNYSSELNVNALLLGDSALYLCASSLLRGKNVYEQYFGPGTRLTVT.

This chain links TRBV7-9 with TRBJ1-1, with a possible D match to TRBD1 (5 bases). Trimming cost V 4 bases and J 1 base, with 13 bases left between them. The CDR3 is 15 residues long. Germline CDR1 SEHNR, CDR2 FQNEAQ (reference sequence). CDR3: CASSSLLGGNTEAFF. The CDR3 DNA reads TGTGCCAGCAGCTCCCTTCTTGGGGGGAACACTGAAGCTTTCTTT.

This clone has only a few counts. The rearrangement joins TRBV28 to TRBJ2-5; D is unclear. This CDR3 has 12 residues. Looked up from germline, CDR1 is MDHEN and CDR2 is SYDVKM. V was shortened by 8 bases and J by 2 bases, with 9 bases between the two germline ends. Written as DNA, the CDR3 is TGTGCCAGCTGTGGCCCACAAGAGACCCAGTACTTC. Translated: CASCGPQETQYF.

This clone appeared once. The chain uses TRBV5-8 and TRBJ1-4; no firm D call. CDR3 length equals 16 residues. Looked up from germline, CDR1 is SGHTS and CDR2 is YDEGEE. Deletions cut 3 bases from V and 8 bases from J, with 20 bases between. CDR3 sequence: CASSSRSDPRREKLFF. The CDR3 DNA sequence: TGTGCCAGCAGCTCACGCTCGGACCCCCGTCGGGAAAAACTGTTTTTT.